Each of the 7 T cell receptor beta chains below was sequenced from the same sample in a study of blood T cell repertoires in COVID-19. The protocol was immunoSEQ multiplex PCR, while the TCRdb copy is restricted to in-frame clones and leaves out a portion. The data show about 150,000 clones, with around 84% seen just once and roughly 8.6% held by the top ten. The source material was PBMCs or T cells enriched from blood (not recorded which). The receptors were gathered from a woman in her forties or fifties who had recovered from COVID-19.

Only one count was recorded for this clone. The chain recombines TRBV15 with TRBJ2-3; the match to TRBD1 covers 8 bases. Germline V gene data show CDR1 as LNHNV and CDR2 as YYDKDF (reference sequence). The CDR3 extends over 14 amino acids. The V segment lost 3 bases and the J segment 6 bases; nucleotides outside the gene matches: 5. CDR3 sequence reads: CATSRRTGWDTQYF. Written as DNA, the CDR3 is TGTGCCACCAGCAGGAGGACAGGGTGGGATACGCAGTATTTT.

This clone was seen just once. The V call is TRBV29-1, the J call TRBJ2-5, with D unclear. The CDR3 is 12 amino acids. V gave up 4 bases and J gave up 5 bases, with 11 bases separating them. In germline, CDR1 is SQVTM, CDR2 ANQGSEA. As DNA, the CDR3 is TGCAGCGTTGTCGGGTTTCTGGAGACCCAGTACTTC. This codes for CSVVGFLETQYF.

The chain couples TRBV28 to TRBJ1-2; 8 bases map to TRBD1. Per germline, CDR1 MDHEN and CDR2 SYDVKM. The CDR3 is 15 amino acids. V lost 7 bases and J lost 5; bases outside the gene matches: 12. CDR3 in amino acids: CASIGTGGSLYGYTF. The CDR3 DNA sequence: TGTGCCAGCATCGGGACAGGCGGTAGTTTATATGGCTACACCTTC.

The chain recombines TRBV4-2 with TRBJ1-2; 10 nucleotides agree with TRBD1. The CDR3 consists of 16 residues. The V and J ends lost 2 bases and 4 bases, in that order; junction bases with no gene match: 7. The germline V gene has CDR1 LGHNA and CDR2 YNFKEQ. CDR3 sequence (DNA): TGTGCCAGCAGCCAAACCGGGACAGGGGTGCTCTATGGCTACACCTTC. Translating it yields CASSQTGTGVLYGYTF.

The gene calls are TRBV9 and TRBJ2-1; 7 nucleotides align to TRBD2. Germline values: CDR1 SGDLS, CDR2 YYNGEE. After removal of 0 bases from V and 4 bases from J, the junction contained 4 bases not matched to a gene. The CDR3 runs to 15 residues. The CDR3 spells CASSVELAEYNEQFF. The CDR3 coding sequence is TGTGCCAGCAGCGTAGAGCTAGCGGAATACAATGAGCAGTTCTTC. Based on the CDR3 plus reference TRBV9 and TRBJ2-1, the full variable domain is DSGVTQTPKHLITATGQRVTLRCSPRSGDLSVYWYQQSLDQGLQFLIQYYNGEERAKGNILERFSAQQFPDLHSELNLSSLELGDSALYFCASSVELAEYNEQFFGPGTRLTVL.

The chain recombines TRBV18 with TRBJ2-1; 9 nucleotides align to TRBD2. The germline V gene encodes CDR1 KGHSH and CDR2 LQKENI. The ends lost 2 bases at V and 6 bases at J; junction bases unmatched: 14. This CDR3 comprises 18 residues. CDR3: CASSPYLVLAGGLNEQFF. The CDR3 bases are TGTGCCAGCTCACCATATCTCGTACTAGCGGGCGGACTCAATGAGCAGTTCTTC.

This CDR3 reads CASSSIGQQNTEAFF. In DNA form, the CDR3 reads TGTGCCAGCAGTTCCATCGGACAGCAGAACACTGAAGCTTTCTTT. The gene calls are TRBV27 and TRBJ1-1; D might be TRBD1 (6 bases). Trimming pared 4 bases from V and 1 base from J, leaving 13 bases between. Germline lookup yields CDR1 MNHEY and CDR2 SMNVEV (reference sequence). The CDR3 runs 15 residues.